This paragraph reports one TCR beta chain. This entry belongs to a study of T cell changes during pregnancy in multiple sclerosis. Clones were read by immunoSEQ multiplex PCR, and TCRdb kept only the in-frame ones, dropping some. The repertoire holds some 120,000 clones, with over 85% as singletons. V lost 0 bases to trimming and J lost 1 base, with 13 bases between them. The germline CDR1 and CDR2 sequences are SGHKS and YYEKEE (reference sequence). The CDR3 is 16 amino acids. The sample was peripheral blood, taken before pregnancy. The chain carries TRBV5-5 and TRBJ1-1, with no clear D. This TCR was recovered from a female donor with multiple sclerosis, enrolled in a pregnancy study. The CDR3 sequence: CASSLALSQPNTEAFF. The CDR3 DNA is TGTGCCAGCAGCTTGGCTTTGTCACAGCCGAACACTGAAGCTTTCTTT.